This T cell receptor beta chain originates from a study of T cell responses to AZD1222 COVID-19 vaccine. The CDR3 consists of 15 residues. V trimming: 3 bases; J trimming: 5 bases; junction bases outside the gene matches: 6. Germline V gene sequence: CDR1 DFQATT, CDR2 SNEGSKA (reference sequence). Study conclusions and caveats: Baseline testing showed seropositivity in only six AZD1222 recipients. Spike-spanning, vaccine-associated CD4 TCRs were dominant at 160-218 and 743-854. After two AZD1222 doses, spike-specific TCR breadth and depth rose versus day 0.

Method: immunoSEQ multiplex PCR; TCRdb's copy keeps in-frame clones and lacks some. The table shows under 200,000 clones, with approximately 90% occurring only once. Samples with a second dose at about 4 or about 12 weeks were pooled together. In regard to this clone: The antigen is unknown.

Material: peripheral blood, obtained 28 days after the second AZD1222 dose. The sequence came from an adult who received the AZD1222 COVID-19 vaccine. The V gene is TRBV20-1, the J gene TRBJ2-3; 12 positions agree with TRBD1. The CDR3 DNA sequence: TGCAGTGCTAGTGAACGGGACAGGGGGCAAGATACGCAGTATTTT. Amino acids: CSASERDRGQDTQYF.